The 26 T cell receptor beta chains listed next were all sequenced from one sample in a study of shared clonotypes between healthy human individuals. Assay used: immunoSEQ multiplex PCR; TCRdb lists only in-frame clones, some missing. The sample lists a few million clones, 93% seen once, with about 0.37% in the top ten. Input material: naive CD4+ T cells from PBMCs. Subset meaning: CD45RA+ positively selected. These receptors came from a man aged 18 to 30 in good health. Some clones in this sample may be carry-over from other donors' samples.

Remarks on this clone: Other DNA sequences from this sample encode an identical CDR3 as well. V and J are TRBV28 and TRBJ1-4; D not certain. Germline V gene data show CDR1 as MDHEN and CDR2 as SYDVKM. CDR3 length equals 13 residues. Between the trimmed V and J ends, which lost 5 bases and 7 bases, there was a span of 11 bases. In DNA form, the CDR3 reads TGTGCCAGCAGTCCTGGAGGGAGTGAAAAACTGTTTTTT. This sequence encodes CASSPGGSEKLFF.

In this sample, this clone turned up once. V and J are TRBV2 and TRBJ2-1, with D possibly being TRBD2 (5 bases). The V and J ends lost 6 bases and 0 bases respectively, with 12 bases between them. Germline loops: CDR1 SNHLY, CDR2 FYNNEI. The CDR3 totals 15 residues. CDR3 sequence: CASSPHTSSYNEQFF. The CDR3 nucleotides read TGTGCCAGCAGCCCCCACACTAGCTCCTACAATGAGCAGTTCTTC.

In the case of this clone: The identical CDR3 is also encoded by other nucleotide sequences in the sample. The gene calls are TRBV28 and TRBJ2-1; 10 bases match TRBD1. The CDR3 covers 14 residues. Germline trimming cut 3 bases from V and 7 bases from J; bases unmatched to any gene: 3. CDR1 and CDR2 from the germline V gene are MDHEN and SYDVKM. CDR3 protein: CASSLTGGWNEQFF. For the CDR3, the DNA is TGTGCCAGCAGTTTGACAGGGGGCTGGAATGAGCAGTTCTTC.

J is TRBJ2-7 and V is TRBV28; weak D call: TRBD2 (6 bases). In germline, CDR1 is MDHEN, CDR2 SYDVKM. V was trimmed by 7 bases and J by 6 bases, leaving 19 bases between them. The CDR3 consists of 14 residues. The CDR3: CASKLGTLGGEQYF. CDR3 nucleotides: TGTGCCAGCAAACTCGGGACTCTGGGGGGCGAGCAGTACTTC.

J is TRBJ2-7 and V is TRBV10-3; 10 bases line up with TRBD1. The CDR3 sequence is 14 residues long. The V and J ends lost 6 bases and 7 bases, in that order; junction bases with no gene match: 9. Per germline, CDR1 ENHRY and CDR2 SYGVKD. The DNA for the CDR3 is TGTGCCATCAGCCCCCGGGACAGGGGATGGGAGCAGTACTTC. It yields the protein CAISPRDRGWEQYF.

This chain uses TRBV28 with TRBJ1-1; unclear D gene. CDR3 length equals 15 residues. Germline loops: CDR1 MDHEN, CDR2 SYDVKM. V lost 2 bases to trimming and J lost 1 base, with 11 bases between them. In DNA form, the CDR3 reads TGTGCCAGCAGTTTACCGTCGCGAGGGAACACTGAAGCTTTCTTT. It yields the protein CASSLPSRGNTEAFF. The full variable domain, its missing parts supplied by reference TRBV28 and TRBJ1-1, is DVKVTQSSRYLVKRTGEKVFLECVQDMDHENMFWYRQDPGLGLRLIYFSYDVKMKEKGDIPEGYSVSREKKERFSLILESASTNQTSMYLCASSLPSRGNTEAFFGQGTRLTVV.

The rearrangement uses TRBV10-3 and TRBJ2-5; D unclear. Deletions cut 0 bases from V and 4 bases from J, with 9 bases between. Germline assignment: CDR1 ENHRY and CDR2 SYGVKD. The CDR3 consists of 14 residues. CDR3 amino acids: CAISESAIGETQYF. CDR3 bases: TGTGCCATCAGTGAGTCGGCCATCGGAGAGACCCAGTACTTC.

Comment on this clone: In the same sample, other DNA sequences code for this CDR3. The gene calls are TRBV7-3 and TRBJ1-1; possible D gene TRBD1, 6 bases. The CDR3 length is 13 residues. Per germline, CDR1 SGHTA and CDR2 FQGTGA. The V gene lost 6 bases and the J gene lost 1 base, with 9 bases spanning the gap. In nucleotides, the CDR3 is TGTGCCAGCAGTAAGGGACAGAACACTGAAGCTTTCTTT. It translates to CASSKGQNTEAFF.

This chain connects TRBV29-1 to TRBJ1-4; D perhaps matches TRBD1 (6 bases). V lost 6 bases to trimming and J lost 4 bases, with 21 bases between them. This CDR3 is built from 16 residues. CDR1 is SQVTM and CDR2 is ANQGSEA in the germline V gene. The CDR3 DNA reads as TGCAGCGTCAAAGGAGCAGGGGCGGTGGGTAATGAAAAACTGTTTTTT. This translates into CSVKGAGAVGNEKLFF.

The chain uses TRBV14 and TRBJ1-2, with TRBD1 matching over 8 bases. The trim removed 1 base at V and 4 bases at J, leaving 2 bases unmatched. This CDR3 is 14 amino acids long. Germline CDR1 and CDR2: SGHDN and FVKESK. The CDR3 DNA is TGTGCCAGCAGCCAAGCCGACAGGGGCTATGGCTACACCTTC. It codes for CASSQADRGYGYTF.

CDR3 loop: CASSTLQGGTEAFF. The CDR3 DNA reads TGTGCCAGCAGTACATTACAGGGTGGCACTGAAGCTTTCTTT. The V call is TRBV2, the J call TRBJ1-1, with D maybe TRBD1 (6 bases). The CDR3 runs to 14 residues. Germline CDR1 and CDR2: SNHLY and FYNNEI. Trimming left V 5 bases short and J 4 bases short, with 14 bases between.

The chain uses TRBV9 and TRBJ2-2; TRBD1 agrees at 7 bases. After removal of 1 base from V and 5 bases from J, the junction contained 5 bases not matched to a gene. Germline-derived CDR1 and CDR2 are SGDLS and YYNGEE. The CDR3 loop spans 15 amino acids. CDR3 nucleotides: TGTGCCAGCAGCGTAACTTCGACAGGGACCGGGGAGCTGTTTTTT. Protein: CASSVTSTGTGELFF.

V and J are TRBV28 and TRBJ2-2, with D perhaps matching TRBD1 (6 bases). CDR3 length: 16 amino acids. V lost 6 bases to trimming and J lost 4 bases, with 18 bases between them. Germline CDR1 reads MDHEN; CDR2 reads SYDVKM. CDR3 nucleotides: TGTGCCAGCAGACCCCACTGGGCAGGGGCCACCGGGGAGCTGTTTTTT. Its protein product is CASRPHWAGATGELFF. Full variable domain (missing parts from reference TRBV28 and TRBJ2-2): DVKVTQSSRYLVKRTGEKVFLECVQDMDHENMFWYRQDPGLGLRLIYFSYDVKMKEKGDIPEGYSVSREKKERFSLILESASTNQTSMYLCASRPHWAGATGELFFGEGSRLTVL.

This sequence joins TRBV7-2 and TRBJ2-1; D not resolved. Germline V gives CDR1 SGHTA, CDR2 FQGNSA. V lost 5 bases to trimming and J lost 4 bases, with 9 bases between them. The CDR3 has 13 residues. CDR3 protein: CASSLERYNEQFF. CDR3 DNA: TGTGCCAGCAGCCTGGAGCGATACAATGAGCAGTTCTTC.

The V and J genes are TRBV4-1 and TRBJ1-4; 12 bases map to TRBD1. CDR1 and CDR2 from the germline V gene are MGHRA and YSYEKL. This CDR3 contains 17 residues. V shed 5 bases, J shed 4 bases, and the junction held 8 bases outside the gene matches. CDR3 in amino acids: CASSKGQGAVGNEKLFF. The CDR3 DNA sequence: TGCGCCAGCAGCAAGGGACAGGGGGCTGTGGGTAATGAAAAACTGTTTTTT.

This clone was seen more than once but under ten times. The V and J genes are TRBV6-5 and TRBJ1-5; 7 bases are shared with TRBD1. CDR1 is MNHEY, CDR2 SVGAGI, per germline. This CDR3 contains 15 residues. The junction had 5 bases not matched to a gene; V was cut back by 6 bases and J by 0 bases. The CDR3 loop reads CASRQDRYSNQPQHF. The CDR3 coding sequence is TGTGCCAGCAGACAGGACAGGTATAGCAATCAGCCCCAGCATTTT.

V usage is TRBV7-2 and J usage is TRBJ2-7; possibly TRBD2 for D (6 bases). Germline V lookup: CDR1 SGHTA, CDR2 FQGNSA. Trimming cost V 7 bases and J 4 bases, with 20 bases left between them. The CDR3 is 15 amino acids. The CDR3 bases are TGTGCCAGCACCTACATGATAATGCGGGGATACGAGCAGTACTTC. Translating it yields CASTYMIMRGYEQYF.

This chain connects TRBV5-8 to TRBJ2-5; D is unclear. The V end was cut by 2 bases, the J end by 3 bases, with 5 bases between. The length of the CDR3 is 12 residues. From germline, CDR1 is SGHTS and CDR2 YDEGEE. In nucleotides, the CDR3 is TGTGCCAGCAGCTTCGGAGAAGAGACCCAGTACTTC. Amino acid sequence: CASSFGEETQYF.

The V call is TRBV5-8, the J call TRBJ2-4; a weak D match, TRBD2 (5 bases). Germline V CDR1 and CDR2: SGHTS, YDEGEE. V shed 2 bases and J shed 8 bases, with 17 bases lying between them. This CDR3 spans 15 amino acids. CDR3 nucleotides: TGTGCCAGCAGCTTAGCCATAACTAGAGGAGACATTCAGTACTTC. Its protein product is CASSLAITRGDIQYF.

This clone was recorded once. CDR3 protein: CAISDSNRGATNEKLFF. DNA for the CDR3: TGTGCCATCAGTGATTCCAACAGGGGGGCAACTAATGAAAAACTGTTTTTT. This chain connects TRBV10-3 to TRBJ1-4, with 8 bases matching TRBD1. V shed 3 bases and J 0 bases; nucleotides not matched to a gene: 6. The CDR3 length is 17 residues. Germline CDR1 reads ENHRY; CDR2 reads SYGVKD.

V and J are TRBV28 and TRBJ1-1; weak D call: TRBD1 (6 bases). With 7 bases removed from V and 3 bases from J, the gap between germline ends came to 12 bases. In germline, CDR1 is MDHEN, CDR2 SYDVKM. This CDR3 has 13 residues. The CDR3 DNA follows: TGTGCCAGCACCAAGGGGGGATACACTGAAGCTTTCTTT. Translating gives CASTKGGYTEAFF.

The gene calls are TRBV28 and TRBJ2-1; 9 bases map to TRBD1. The CDR3 length is 13 residues. With V trimmed by 7 bases and J by 6 bases, 4 bases remained unmatched. Germline CDR1 is MDHEN and CDR2 is SYDVKM. The CDR3: CASIGTGFNEQFF. The DNA of the CDR3 is TGTGCCAGCATTGGGACAGGGTTCAATGAGCAGTTCTTC.

The chain recombines TRBV12-2 with TRBJ2-4; the table's D gene call, TRBD1, was not cross checked with the DNA. TRBV12-2 counts as a pseudogene. This CDR3 region has 19 residues. CDR3 amino acids: CASRFFVPRGCIMKNIQYF. The CDR3 nucleotides are TGTGCAAGTCGCTTCTTTGTACCCAGGGGCTGTATTATGAAAAACATTCAGTACTTC.

The chain recombines TRBV28 with TRBJ1-5; D might be TRBD1 (6 bases). The germline V gene has CDR1 MDHEN and CDR2 SYDVKM. This CDR3 region has 17 residues. The germline V and J ends were trimmed by 4 bases and 0 bases, with 16 bases remaining between them. CDR3: CASSSRDTLYSNQPQHF. DNA of the CDR3: TGTGCCAGCAGTTCACGGGACACCCTCTATAGCAATCAGCCCCAGCATTTT. Supplemented by reference TRBV28 and TRBJ1-5, the full variable domain reads DVKVTQSSRYLVKRTGEKVFLECVQDMDHENMFWYRQDPGLGLRLIYFSYDVKMKEKGDIPEGYSVSREKKERFSLILESASTNQTSMYLCASSSRDTLYSNQPQHFGDGTRLSIL.

Only one count was recorded for this clone. The identical CDR3 is also encoded by other nucleotide sequences in the sample. The chain carries TRBV28 and TRBJ2-1, with 11 bases identical to TRBD2. The CDR3 spans 14 residues. V was clipped by 2 bases and J by 8 bases; unmatched bases: 2. Germline assignment: CDR1 MDHEN and CDR2 SYDVKM. In nucleotides, the CDR3 is TGTGCCAGCAGTTTAACTAGCGGGAGCCATGAGCAGTTCTTC. Protein sequence: CASSLTSGSHEQFF. Full variable domain (remainder filled in from reference TRBV28 and TRBJ2-1): DVKVTQSSRYLVKRTGEKVFLECVQDMDHENMFWYRQDPGLGLRLIYFSYDVKMKEKGDIPEGYSVSREKKERFSLILESASTNQTSMYLCASSLTSGSHEQFFGPGTRLTVL.

The CDR3 reads CASSKTSRTDTQYF. CDR3 DNA sequence: TGCGCCAGCAGTAAGACTTCCCGCACAGATACGCAGTATTTT. This chain links TRBV10-2 with TRBJ2-3; D unclear. Germline values: CDR1 WSHSY, CDR2 SAAADI. The CDR3 extends over 14 amino acids. The V end lost 5 bases, the J end lost 1 base, and 10 bases lay between the germline ends.